This TCR beta chain is from a study of T cell changes during pregnancy in multiple sclerosis. Germline lookup yields CDR1 LNHNV and CDR2 YYDKDF (reference sequence). The CDR3 runs to 15 residues. The V segment lost 5 bases and the J segment 4 bases; nucleotides outside the gene matches: 5. Using immunoSEQ multiplex PCR, the repertoire was profiled, and TCRdb retains in-frame clones only, with some absent. The table has roughly 40,000 clones, nearly 90% seen once. The TCR sequence derives from a female donor with multiple sclerosis, enrolled in a pregnancy study. Sequencing used CD4+ T cells from peripheral blood mononuclear cells, obtained after pregnancy. The chain couples TRBV15 to TRBJ2-5; 12 bases are shared with TRBD2. The CDR3 reads CATSASGGAGETQYF. CDR3 sequence (DNA): TGTGCCACCAGCGCTAGCGGGGGGGCCGGAGAGACCCAGTACTTC.